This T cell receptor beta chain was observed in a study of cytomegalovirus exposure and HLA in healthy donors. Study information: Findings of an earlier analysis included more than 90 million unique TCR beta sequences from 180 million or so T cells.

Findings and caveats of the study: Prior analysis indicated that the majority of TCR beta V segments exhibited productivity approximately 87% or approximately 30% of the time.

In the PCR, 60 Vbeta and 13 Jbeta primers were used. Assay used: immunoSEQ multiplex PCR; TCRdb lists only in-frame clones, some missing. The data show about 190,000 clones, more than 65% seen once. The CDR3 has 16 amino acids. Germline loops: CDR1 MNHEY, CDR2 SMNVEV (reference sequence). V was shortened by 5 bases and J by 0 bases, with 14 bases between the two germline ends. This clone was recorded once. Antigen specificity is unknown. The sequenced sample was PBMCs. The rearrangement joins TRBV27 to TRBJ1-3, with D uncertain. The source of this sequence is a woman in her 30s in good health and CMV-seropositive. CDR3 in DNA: TGTGCCAGCAGTATTACATCAGGTCTCTCTGGAAACACCATATATTTT. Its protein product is CASSITSGLSGNTIYF.